The 16 T cell receptor beta chains in this list originate from one sample, sequenced in a study of CD8 T cells in ankylosing spondylitis. TCRdb fed the 5' RACE reads into MiXCR, producing one record per CDR3 protein. The profile shows some 130,000 distinct CDR3 sequences, about 7% of them singletons. Sequenced material: blood, either unsorted or a sorted T cell fraction (not recorded which). These receptor sequences come from a female donor with ankylosing spondylitis or in good health (not recorded which).

This clonotype showed up many times. The rearrangement joins TRBV20-1 to TRBJ1-5; a weak D match, TRBD1 (5 bases). Germline values: CDR1 DFQATT, CDR2 SNEGSKA (reference sequence). This CDR3 spans 13 amino acids. With 3 bases removed from V and 9 bases from J, the gap between germline ends came to 15 bases. The CDR3 nucleotides read TGCAGTGCTAGGGACATCAGCATGGGGCCCCAGCATTTT. Amino acid sequence: CSARDISMGPQHF.

This clonotype was counted many times. This chain links TRBV20-1 with TRBJ2-7; TRBD1 agrees at 9 bases. Germline CDR1 is DFQATT and CDR2 is SNEGSKA (reference sequence). J was trimmed by 4 bases and V by 5 bases; bases with no gene match: 3. The CDR3 totals 12 residues. CDR3 loop: CSAPGQGYEQYF. The DNA for the CDR3 is TGCAGTGCTCCGGGACAGGGTTACGAGCAGTACTTC.

This clonotype showed up many times. CDR3: CSARRAGNRDTQYF. In DNA form, the CDR3 reads TGCAGTGCTAGGCGAGCGGGGAACCGAGATACGCAGTATTTT. The V call is TRBV20-1, the J call TRBJ2-3; 7 nucleotides match TRBD2. The CDR3 runs to 14 residues. Germline values: CDR1 DFQATT, CDR2 SNEGSKA (reference sequence). Losses at the gene ends were 3 bases for V and 5 bases for J; bases not matched to a gene: 8.

This clonotype was detected ten times or more. The V gene is TRBV5-6, the J gene TRBJ2-5; D may be TRBD2 (7 bases). CDR1 is SGHDT and CDR2 is YYEEEE in the germline V gene. The CDR3 extends over 16 amino acids. V lost 7 bases, J lost 0 bases, and 19 bases lay in between. The CDR3 sequence: CASGLRPGGHQETQYF. The DNA of the CDR3 is TGTGCCAGCGGACTTCGGCCCGGGGGGCACCAAGAGACCCAGTACTTC.

This clonotype was counted at least ten times. The chain recombines TRBV10-3 with TRBJ2-1; tentative D call: TRBD2 (5 bases). V gave up 10 bases and J gave up 0 bases, with 13 bases separating them. This CDR3 contains 14 residues. Per the germline V gene, CDR1 is ENHRY and CDR2 is SYGVKD. CDR3 sequence reads: CATLDSSSYNEQFF. Here the CDR3 DNA reads TGTGCCACATTGGACTCGAGCTCCTACAATGAGCAGTTCTTC.

This clonotype has ten or more counts. This chain uses TRBV5-1 with TRBJ1-1, with TRBD1 as a possible D gene (6 bases). The length of the CDR3 is 13 residues. Trimming took off 3 bases at V and 6 bases at J, with 12 bases between the two ends. Germline V gives CDR1 SGHRS, CDR2 YFSETQ. The CDR3 DNA reads as TGCGCCAGCAGCTACAGGGCCGGGGCTGAAGCTTTCTTT. It codes for CASSYRAGAEAFF.

This clonotype was detected many times. V gene TRBV27 combines with J gene TRBJ1-5, with TRBD1 matching 7 bases. Per the germline V gene, CDR1 is MNHEY and CDR2 is SMNVEV (reference sequence). With V trimmed by 6 bases and J by 3 bases, 2 bases remained unmatched. This CDR3 spans 13 amino acids. DNA of the CDR3: TGTGCCAGCAGGACAGGGTACAATCAGCCCCAGCATTTT. Protein sequence: CASRTGYNQPQHF.

This clonotype was seen ten or more times. The J gene is TRBJ2-3, the V gene TRBV5-1, with TRBD1 as a possible D gene (6 bases). Trimming pared 2 bases from V and 5 bases from J, leaving 12 bases between. Germline lookup yields CDR1 SGHRS and CDR2 YFSETQ. CDR3 length: 14 amino acids. Written as DNA, the CDR3 is TGCGCCAGCAGCTTAACAGGGATCCAAGATACGCAGTATTTT. It yields the protein CASSLTGIQDTQYF.

Comments on this clonotype: A much more abundant neighbour one base away suggests this may be a read error. The gene calls are TRBV7-2 and TRBJ2-3, with D possibly TRBD2 on 5 matching bases. The germline V gene has CDR1 SGHTA and CDR2 FQGNSA. The length of the CDR3 is 14 residues. Trimming removed 5 bases at V and 0 bases at J, with 9 bases between. DNA for the CDR3: TGTGCCAGCAGCACTAGGACCAGCACAGATACGCAGTATTTT. Translation: CASSTRTSTDTQYF.

This chain connects TRBV6-6 to TRBJ1-1; D is undetermined. Germline lookup yields CDR1 MNHNY and CDR2 SVGAGI (reference sequence). V lost 5 bases, J lost 6 bases, and 13 bases lay in between. The CDR3 runs 13 residues. CDR3 sequence reads: CASSPSGLAEAFF. The CDR3 bases are TGTGCCAGCAGTCCCTCGGGTTTAGCTGAAGCTTTCTTT.

This clonotype has at least ten counts. The rearrangement links TRBV7-2 to TRBJ2-5; perhaps TRBD2 as D (5 bases). Trimming removed 5 bases at V and 5 bases at J, with 18 bases between. Per the germline V gene, CDR1 is SGHTA and CDR2 is FQGNSA. This CDR3 is 15 amino acids long. Here the CDR3 DNA reads TGTGCCAGCAGCCCAACCCCGGCGCGAGGGGAGACCCAGTACTTC. Translation gives CASSPTPARGETQYF.

There are many counts of this clonotype. Here the CDR3 DNA reads TGTGGATCGGACAGGGGGCAATCTGAAGCTTTCTTT. It is translated as CGSDRGQSEAFF. The chain employs TRBV19 and TRBJ1-1, with 11 bases lining up with TRBD1. This CDR3 is built from 12 residues. Germline CDR1 is LNHDA and CDR2 is SQIVND (reference sequence).

The CDR3, as DNA: TGTGCCAGCAGCTTAGCCACAGTATCTGAAGCTTTCTTT. Protein product: CASSLATVSEAFF. The V gene is TRBV7-2, the J gene TRBJ1-1; D unclear. The germline gives CDR1 SGHTA, CDR2 FQGNSA. The CDR3 extends over 13 amino acids. Trimming pared 0 bases from V and 6 bases from J, leaving 8 bases between.

This clonotype was recorded at least ten times. The chain employs TRBV5-1 and TRBJ2-1; D not certain. Per germline, CDR1 SGHRS and CDR2 YFSETQ. V was shortened by 2 bases and J by 15 bases, with 12 bases between the two germline ends. This CDR3 has 11 residues. The CDR3 here is CASSFGEARFF. CDR3 nucleotides: TGCGCCAGCAGCTTTGGAGAGGCGCGGTTCTTC.

This clonotype was detected many times. The chain uses TRBV5-1 and TRBJ1-1; TRBD1 is a possible D gene (6 bases). Germline V gene sequence: CDR1 SGHRS, CDR2 YFSETQ. The length of the CDR3 is 14 residues. Trimming cost V 2 bases and J 2 bases, with 10 bases left between them. CDR3 protein: CASSFGTSNTEAFF. Written as DNA, the CDR3 is TGCGCCAGCAGCTTCGGGACATCCAACACTGAAGCTTTCTTT.

Many counts were recorded for this clonotype. The chain combines TRBV6-2 or TRBV6-3 with TRBJ2-3; a weak D match, TRBD2 (6 bases). CDR1 and CDR2 (germline): MNHEY, SVGEGT. V was clipped by 6 bases and J by 6 bases, with 10 bases between them. This CDR3 is 12 amino acids long. The CDR3, as DNA: TGTGCCAGCAGCCTCCGGGGGGATACGCAGTATTTT. Translation gives CASSLRGDTQYF.